This TCR beta chain appears in the sequencing data of a study of CD8 T cells in Susac syndrome. Overall study findings and caveats: The study recognized that the number of individuals in its TCR sequencing and HLA analysis was relatively small.

V lost 0 bases to trimming and J lost 4 bases; unmatched junction nucleotides: 16. The CDR3 extends over 18 amino acids. Germline V gene sequence: CDR1 SQVTM, CDR2 ANQGSEA. Regarding this clonotype: Its target is unknown.

An amount of RNA that ranged from roughly 0.5 to 1 ug was reverse transcribed with random hexamers. Across 54 Vbeta and 13 Jbeta, immunoSEQ multiplex PCR amplified TCR beta CDR3. TCRdb passed the immunoSEQ multiplex PCR reads through MiXCR, listing each CDR3 protein once. The table shows roughly 150,000 distinct CDR3 sequences, with over 85% occurring only once. Sequencing of TCR beta was carried out in blood CD8+ and CD4+ T cells. Material: CD8+ T cells from PBMCs. This receptor was obtained from a human donor with multiple sclerosis. This rearrangement joins TRBV29-1 to TRBJ1-2, with TRBD1 matching over 8 bases. The DNA for the CDR3 is TGCAGCGTTGAAGACCGCGGGGACAGGTCGCACCACCCCTATGGCTACACCTTC. This translates into CSVEDRGDRSHHPYGYTF.